The clone carrying this T cell receptor (beta chain) was picked up many times. TCRdb independently ran MiXCR on the RACE reads; one entry per CDR3 protein. In the table there are roughly 48,000 distinct CDR3 sequences, around 4.5% of which are singletons. The data stem from a study of human T cells and chemical hapten exposure. Time point denoted: healthy volunteer bleed at 2 weeks. Someone pulled total RNA out of unfractionated whole blood. The CDR3 spans 12 residues. Trimming pared 5 bases from V and 11 bases from J, leaving 15 bases between. Germline V gene sequence: CDR1 SGHTA, CDR2 FQGNSA. Source material: whole blood. The rearrangement joins TRBV7-2 to TRBJ1-1, with TRBD1 as a possible D gene (5 bases). This receptor was identified in a human donor in good health. Some clones in this sample may be carry-over from other donors' samples. CDR3 nucleotides: TGTGCCAGCAGCCCAATCGCGGGGCGGGCTTTCTTT. Its protein product is CASSPIAGRAFF.